The clone carrying this T cell receptor (beta chain) has more than one count but fewer than ten. Its antigen is as yet unknown. The germline gives CDR1 SNHLY, CDR2 FYNNEI. V gave up 6 bases and J gave up 5 bases; unmatched junction bases: 4. This CDR3 comprises 14 residues. The data belong to a study of CD8 T cells in ankylosing spondylitis. Notes on the study in general: Matched ankylosing spondylitis synovial fluid reportedly showed significant enrichment of disease-linked clones. Disease-associated clones were CD8+ and fairly uncommon in peripheral blood.

TCRdb independently ran MiXCR on the 5' RACE reads; one entry per CDR3 protein. The table includes some 140,000 distinct CDR3 sequences, 8% to 9% detected once. The sample comprised synovial fluid, either unsorted or a sorted T cell fraction (not recorded which). This clonotype originated in a male donor with ankylosing spondylitis. This chain links TRBV2 with TRBJ1-5; 10 nucleotides agree with TRBD1. DNA for the CDR3: TGTGCCAGCAGGGGGGACAGGGGACATCAGCCCCAGCATTTT. Its protein is CASRGDRGHQPQHF. The full variable domain, rest sourced from reference TRBV2 and TRBJ1-5, is EPEVTQTPSHQVTQMGQEVILRCVPISNHLYFYWYRQILGQKVEFLVSFYNNEISEKSEIFDDQFSVERPDGSNFTLKIRSTKLEDSAMYFCASRGDRGHQPQHFGDGTRLSIL.